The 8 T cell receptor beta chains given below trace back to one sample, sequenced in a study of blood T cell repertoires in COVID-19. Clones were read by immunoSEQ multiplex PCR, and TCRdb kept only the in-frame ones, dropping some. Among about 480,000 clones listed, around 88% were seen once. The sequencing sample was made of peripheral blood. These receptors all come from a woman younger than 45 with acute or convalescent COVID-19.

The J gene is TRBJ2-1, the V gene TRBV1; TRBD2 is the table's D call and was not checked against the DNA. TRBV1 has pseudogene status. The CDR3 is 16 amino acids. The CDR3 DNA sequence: TGCACCAGCAGCCAAGTCAGCACTAGCGGCTACAATGAGCAGTTCTTC. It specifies CTSSQVSTSGYNEQFF.

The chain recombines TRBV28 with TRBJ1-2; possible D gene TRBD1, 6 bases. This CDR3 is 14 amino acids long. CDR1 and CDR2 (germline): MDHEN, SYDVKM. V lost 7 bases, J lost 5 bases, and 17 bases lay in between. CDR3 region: CASNTGRGIYGYTF. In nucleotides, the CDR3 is TGTGCCAGCAACACCGGGAGGGGGATTTATGGCTACACCTTC.

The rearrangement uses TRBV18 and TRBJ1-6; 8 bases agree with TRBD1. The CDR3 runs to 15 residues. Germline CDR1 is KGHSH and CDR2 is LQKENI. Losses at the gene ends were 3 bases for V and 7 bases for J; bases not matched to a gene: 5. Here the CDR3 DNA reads TGTGCCAGCTCACCCAGACAGGGGCTAAATTCACCCCTCCACTTT. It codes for CASSPRQGLNSPLHF.

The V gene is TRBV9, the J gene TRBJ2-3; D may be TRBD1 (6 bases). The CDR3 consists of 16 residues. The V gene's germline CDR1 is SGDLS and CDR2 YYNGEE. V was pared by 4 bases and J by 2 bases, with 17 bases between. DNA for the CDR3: TGTGCCAGCAGCCCAATGGGGGACACTTACACAGATACGCAGTATTTT. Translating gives CASSPMGDTYTDTQYF.

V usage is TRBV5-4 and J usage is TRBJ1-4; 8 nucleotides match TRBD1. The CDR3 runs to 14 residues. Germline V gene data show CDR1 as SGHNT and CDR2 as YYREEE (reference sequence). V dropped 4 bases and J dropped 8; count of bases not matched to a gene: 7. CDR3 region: CASSPGQGEEKLFF. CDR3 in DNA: TGTGCCAGCAGCCCCGGACAGGGAGAGGAAAAACTGTTTTTT.

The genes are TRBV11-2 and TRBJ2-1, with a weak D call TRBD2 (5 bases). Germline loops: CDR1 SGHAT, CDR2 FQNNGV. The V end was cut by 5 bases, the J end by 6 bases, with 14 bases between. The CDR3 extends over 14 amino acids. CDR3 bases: TGTGCCAGCAGCCCATCCTATCGGGGCAATGAGCAGTTCTTC. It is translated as CASSPSYRGNEQFF. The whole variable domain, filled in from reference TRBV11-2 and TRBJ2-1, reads EAGVAQSPRYKIIEKRQSVAFWCNPISGHATLYWYQQILGQGPKLLIQFQNNGVVDDSQLPKDRFSAERLKGVDSTLKIQPAKLEDSAVYLCASSPSYRGNEQFFGPGTRLTVL.

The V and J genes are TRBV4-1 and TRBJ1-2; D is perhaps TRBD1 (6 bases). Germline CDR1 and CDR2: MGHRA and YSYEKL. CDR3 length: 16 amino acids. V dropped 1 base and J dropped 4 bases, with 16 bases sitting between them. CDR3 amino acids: CASSQGVPTGLYGYTF. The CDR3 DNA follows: TGCGCCAGCAGCCAAGGGGTGCCGACAGGTCTCTATGGCTACACCTTC.

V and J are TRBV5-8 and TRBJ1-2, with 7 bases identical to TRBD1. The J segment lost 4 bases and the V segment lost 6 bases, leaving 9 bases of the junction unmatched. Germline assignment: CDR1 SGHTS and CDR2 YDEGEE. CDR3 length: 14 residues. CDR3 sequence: CASTSYRGTYGYTF. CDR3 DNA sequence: TGTGCCAGCACCTCTTACAGGGGAACCTATGGCTACACCTTC.